These 31 T cell receptor beta chains originate from one sample sequenced in a study of shared T cell receptors in the human thymus (dated by TCRdb to about 2021). Library prep was done by the immunoSEQ multiplex PCR assay. The table comes from immuneACCESS by way of TCRdb, which keeps in-frame sequences with V and J called. Part of the clones is missing from these tables; in studies checked, under half for an unresolved V gene and the rest for unknown reasons. A total of roughly 560,000 clones appear in this sample, around 78% of them only once. The ten largest make up about 0.013% of the sample. This same sample was also part of a study on human thymus T cells.

The specimen sequenced was thymocytes. The receptor source for this set is a boy younger than two with a congenital heart defect. Donor details come from another sample of the same person, matched by shared clones.

The V and J genes are TRBV20-1 and TRBJ2-2; D remains ambiguous. The V gene's germline CDR1 is DFQATT and CDR2 SNEGSKA (reference sequence). This CDR3 is built from 11 residues. The germline V and J ends were trimmed by 4 bases and 5 bases, with 5 bases remaining between them. The CDR3 protein is CSANSTGELFF. CDR3 nucleotides: TGCAGTGCTAATTCTACCGGGGAGCTGTTTTTT.

The chain joins TRBV7-6 to TRBJ2-5; 8 bases are a match to TRBD1. The CDR3 consists of 18 residues. Unmatched junction bases numbered 20, after V lost 6 bases and J lost 5 bases. Per germline, CDR1 SGHVS and CDR2 FNYEAQ. CDR3 sequence (DNA): TGTGCCAGCAGTATAGAGGCAGTGACAGGGGCAGGGTCCGAGACCCAGTACTTC. Protein product: CASSIEAVTGAGSETQYF. Supplemented by reference TRBV7-6 and TRBJ2-5, the full variable domain reads GAGVSQSPRYKVTKRGQDVALRCDPISGHVSLYWYRQALGQGPEFLTYFNYEAQQDKSGLPNDRFSAERPEGSISTLTIQRTEQRDSAMYRCASSIEAVTGAGSETQYFGPGTRLLVL.

The chain carries TRBV4-1 and TRBJ2-7, with no clear D. CDR1 is MGHRA and CDR2 is YSYEKL in the germline V gene. Trimming removed 4 bases at V and 2 bases at J, with 9 bases between. The CDR3 consists of 13 residues. Written as DNA, the CDR3 is TGCGCCAGCAGCCTAGGCAGCGCCTACGAGCAGTACTTC. Encoded protein: CASSLGSAYEQYF.

The J gene is TRBJ2-2, the V gene TRBV7-9; 8 nucleotides match TRBD2. Trimming removed 1 base from V and 4 bases from J; junction bases left unmatched: 5. CDR1 and CDR2 from the germline V gene are SEHNR and FQNEAQ (reference sequence). This CDR3 spans 16 amino acids. CDR3 DNA: TGTGCCAGCAGCTTAGGTCGGGAGGGCAGCACCGGGGAGCTGTTTTTT. Translating it yields CASSLGREGSTGELFF.

The V and J genes are TRBV4-3 and TRBJ1-4; 7 bases align to TRBD1. CDR3 size: 17 residues. With V trimmed by 3 bases and J by 4 bases, 11 bases remained unmatched. Germline CDR1 LGHNA, CDR2 YSLEER. The CDR3 loop reads CASSHGTGENGNEKLFF. The CDR3 DNA reads TGCGCCAGCAGCCACGGAACAGGGGAAAACGGTAATGAAAAACTGTTTTTT.

This chain joins TRBV27 and TRBJ2-1; 8 bases are shared with TRBD2. J gave up 8 bases and V 0 bases, and 9 bases lay outside the gene matches. The CDR3 sequence is 16 residues long. Looked up from germline, CDR1 is MNHEY and CDR2 is SMNVEV (reference sequence). In DNA form, the CDR3 reads TGTGCCAGCAGTTTATCGTCCAGCGGGAGTGGTCATGAGCAGTTCTTC. Amino acids: CASSLSSSGSGHEQFF.

This chain joins TRBV25-1 and TRBJ2-5; TRBD2 matches at 7 bases. This CDR3 has 16 amino acids. The junction had 8 bases not matched to a gene; V was cut back by 2 bases and J by 2 bases. The V gene's germline CDR1 is MGHDK and CDR2 SYGVNS. The CDR3: CASSERLANIQETQYF. The CDR3 coding sequence is TGTGCCAGCAGTGAAAGACTAGCCAACATTCAAGAGACCCAGTACTTC.

The chain links TRBV25-1 to TRBJ2-5; possibly TRBD2 for D (6 bases). The CDR3 loop spans 13 amino acids. The ends were cut back, 8 bases at V and 5 bases at J, with 15 bases in the middle. From germline, CDR1 is MGHDK and CDR2 SYGVNS. The CDR3, as DNA: TGTGCCAGCTGCGGAGGGGATGGGGAGACCCAGTACTTC. Translating it yields CASCGGDGETQYF.

This clone appeared a single time. This rearrangement joins TRBV6-1 to TRBJ2-3, with 7 bases that match TRBD2. With V trimmed by 11 bases and J by 4 bases, 15 bases remained unmatched. CDR1 is MNHNS and CDR2 is SASEGT in the germline V gene. This CDR3 comprises 15 residues. This CDR3 is CAANNEAGAPDTQYF. The CDR3 nucleotides read TGTGCCGCGAACAACGAGGCGGGAGCCCCAGATACGCAGTATTTT.

V usage is TRBV30 and J usage is TRBJ1-2, with D tentatively TRBD1 (6 bases). V lost 4 bases and J 2 bases, leaving 11 bases between the germline ends. Germline CDR1 and CDR2: GTSNPN and SVGIG (reference sequence). The CDR3 length is 13 residues. The chain's CDR3 is CAWNIGGNYGYTF. Here the CDR3 DNA reads TGTGCCTGGAATATTGGGGGCAACTATGGCTACACCTTC.

The chain uses TRBV19 and TRBJ1-2; a possible D gene is TRBD1 (5 bases). V was clipped by 5 bases and J by 5 bases, with 18 bases between them. Germline CDR1 is LNHDA and CDR2 is SQIVND (reference sequence). The CDR3 is 15 amino acids. CDR3 nucleotides: TGTGCCAGTAGTGTCCGGGCCCCGCGGGGGTATGGCTACACCTTC. Translating gives CASSVRAPRGYGYTF.

The V and J genes are TRBV4-3 and TRBJ1-5, with 8 bases identical to TRBD1. Germline CDR1 and CDR2: LGHNA and YSLEER. V shed 0 bases, J shed 6 bases, and the junction held 4 bases outside the gene matches. The CDR3 length is 15 residues. The CDR3 DNA reads as TGCGCCAGCAGCCAAGATGGACAGGGAGCTCAGCCCCAGCATTTT. This translates into CASSQDGQGAQPQHF.

This clone was seen a few times. The gene calls are TRBV6-4 and TRBJ1-2, with a weak D call TRBD1 (6 bases). The CDR3 is 11 amino acids. V lost 7 bases to trimming and J lost 6 bases, with 9 bases between them. CDR1 is MRHNA and CDR2 is SNTAGT in the germline V gene. As DNA, the CDR3 is TGTGCCAGCAACACAGGGAATGGCTACACCTTC. Its translation is CASNTGNGYTF.

This clone was detected once. The chain has TRBV27 and TRBJ2-7; 8 positions agree with TRBD2. This CDR3 is built from 14 residues. Losses at the gene ends were 4 bases for V and 6 bases for J; bases not matched to a gene: 8. The germline V gene encodes CDR1 MNHEY and CDR2 SMNVEV (reference sequence). This chain's CDR3 is CASSSGLAVGEQYF. DNA of the CDR3: TGTGCCAGCAGTTCCGGACTAGCCGTCGGCGAGCAGTACTTC.

The chain links TRBV30 to TRBJ2-3, with a weak D call TRBD2 (7 bases). Per the germline V gene, CDR1 is GTSNPN and CDR2 is SVGIG (reference sequence). The CDR3 totals 17 residues. Between the trimmed V and J ends, which lost 5 bases and 6 bases, there was a span of 27 bases. The CDR3 nucleotides are TGTGCCTGGGGGGGGGCTAGCACCGAACCAAAGGTGGATACGCAGTATTTT. It translates to CAWGGASTEPKVDTQYF.

The CDR3 protein is CASSQEARGGLNTEAFF. DNA for the CDR3: TGCGCCAGCAGCCAAGAGGCCCGGGGTGGCTTGAACACTGAAGCTTTCTTT. This chain connects TRBV4-1 to TRBJ1-1; D gene ambiguous. This CDR3 is built from 17 residues. Germline CDR1 is MGHRA and CDR2 is YSYEKL. V gave up 0 bases and J gave up 0 bases, with 14 bases separating them.

The chain joins TRBV28 to TRBJ1-1, with TRBD1 identical over 7 bases. The V gene end was trimmed by 5 bases and the J gene end by 5 bases; junction bases not matched to a gene: 23. This CDR3 has 19 amino acids. Germline values: CDR1 MDHEN, CDR2 SYDVKM. CDR3 DNA: TGTGCCAGCAGTCCACGCCTCGGGACAGCCCAGGGCCCTTGGACTGAAGCTTTCTTT. Amino acids: CASSPRLGTAQGPWTEAFF. Combining the CDR3 with reference TRBV28 and TRBJ1-1 gives the whole variable domain DVKVTQSSRYLVKRTGEKVFLECVQDMDHENMFWYRQDPGLGLRLIYFSYDVKMKEKGDIPEGYSVSREKKERFSLILESASTNQTSMYLCASSPRLGTAQGPWTEAFFGQGTRLTVV.

CDR3 bases: TGTGCCAGCGATACAAGCCTCAGGCGCACTGAAGCTTTCTTT. Protein: CASDTSLRRTEAFF. The chain carries TRBV11-2 and TRBJ1-1; D gene unclear. Trimming took 8 bases from V and 4 from J, leaving 17 bases between them. Germline V gene lookup returns CDR1 SGHAT and CDR2 FQNNGV. CDR3 length: 14 residues.

The V call is TRBV9, the J call TRBJ2-2, with a weak D call TRBD2 (5 bases). The CDR3 loop spans 14 amino acids. Trimming pared 4 bases from V and 4 bases from J, leaving 11 bases between. CDR1 is SGDLS, CDR2 YYNGEE, per germline. The DNA for the CDR3 is TGTGCCAGCAGCCCAGACTACACCACCGGGGAGCTGTTTTTT. Protein sequence: CASSPDYTTGELFF. The whole variable domain, remainder taken from reference TRBV9 and TRBJ2-2, is DSGVTQTPKHLITATGQRVTLRCSPRSGDLSVYWYQQSLDQGLQFLIQYYNGEERAKGNILERFSAQQFPDLHSELNLSSLELGDSALYFCASSPDYTTGELFFGEGSRLTVL.

The chain employs TRBV5-1 and TRBJ2-2; D unresolved. The CDR3 is 15 amino acids. V gave up 2 bases and J gave up 3 bases, with 11 bases separating them. Germline V gene data show CDR1 as SGHRS and CDR2 as YFSETQ. CDR3 DNA: TGCGCCAGCAGCTTTTGTAGATCTTACACCGGGGAGCTGTTTTTT. Its translation is CASSFCRSYTGELFF.

The rearrangement links TRBV2 to TRBJ2-7; the D gene is possibly TRBD2 (5 bases). The germline V and J ends were trimmed by 6 bases and 1 base, with 10 bases remaining between them. The CDR3 runs to 13 residues. Germline assignment: CDR1 SNHLY and CDR2 FYNNEI. The CDR3 loop reads CASRHGGSYEQYF. The CDR3, as DNA: TGTGCCAGCAGACACGGAGGTTCCTACGAGCAGTACTTC.

This clone has just one count. V gene TRBV5-4 combines with J gene TRBJ2-7; 12 bases align to TRBD2. The V gene's germline CDR1 is SGHNT and CDR2 YYREEE (reference sequence). V dropped 1 base and J dropped 5; count of bases not matched to a gene: 7. The CDR3 has 16 residues. The CDR3 here is CASSLSRLAGDHEQYF. In DNA form, the CDR3 reads TGTGCCAGCAGCTTGAGCAGACTAGCGGGAGACCACGAGCAGTACTTC.

This clone was seen once. This chain joins TRBV7-9 and TRBJ2-1; 10 bases line up with TRBD2. The CDR3 spans 16 residues. After removal of 3 bases from V and 0 bases from J, the junction contained 2 bases not matched to a gene. Germline CDR1 SEHNR, CDR2 FQNEAQ (reference sequence). Here the CDR3 reads CASSFSGRGSYNEQFF. In nucleotides, the CDR3 is TGTGCCAGCAGCTTCAGCGGGAGGGGCTCCTACAATGAGCAGTTCTTC.

In DNA, the CDR3 is TGTGCCAGCAGCCATATTGACAGTGAAGCTTTCTTT. Residues: CASSHIDSEAFF. The V and J genes are TRBV14 and TRBJ1-1; maybe TRBD1 (5 bases). V lost 3 bases to trimming and J lost 7 bases, with 9 bases between them. Germline V lookup: CDR1 SGHDN, CDR2 FVKESK. CDR3 length: 12 amino acids.

This clone was seen more than once but under ten times. The chain joins TRBV27 to TRBJ2-7; D perhaps matches TRBD2 (6 bases). The CDR3 spans 15 residues. CDR1 and CDR2 from the germline V gene are MNHEY and SMNVEV (reference sequence). V was clipped by 3 bases and J by 6 bases, with 18 bases between them. The CDR3 here is CASSFWTTGSGEQYF. The CDR3 DNA follows: TGTGCCAGCAGTTTTTGGACTACCGGCTCAGGCGAGCAGTACTTC.

V is TRBV7-2 and J is TRBJ2-7, with TRBD1 as a possible D gene (6 bases). Germline V gene lookup returns CDR1 SGHTA and CDR2 FQGNSA. Trimming removed 1 base from V and 6 bases from J, with 19 bases in between. This CDR3 is 16 amino acids long. The CDR3 nucleotides read TGTGCCAGCAGCTTAGGGGAAGGGGGACCTACCATCGAGCAGTACTTC. As protein: CASSLGEGGPTIEQYF.

The chain carries TRBV30 and TRBJ2-1, with 8 bases identical to TRBD2. There are 14 residues in the CDR3. After removal of 2 bases from V and 2 bases from J, the junction contained 2 bases not matched to a gene. From germline, CDR1 is GTSNPN and CDR2 SVGIG (reference sequence). CDR3 loop: CAWSSSGTYNEQFF. Written as DNA, the CDR3 is TGTGCCTGGAGTAGTAGCGGGACCTACAATGAGCAGTTCTTC.

This clone was found once. The J gene is TRBJ2-1, the V gene TRBV7-2; 7 nucleotides line up with TRBD1. V was pared by 3 bases and J by 4 bases, with 3 bases of the junction left unmatched. Germline loops: CDR1 SGHTA, CDR2 FQGNSA. The CDR3 totals 14 residues. CDR3 sequence: CASSLDRSYNEQFF. CDR3 bases: TGTGCCAGCAGCTTGGACAGGTCATACAATGAGCAGTTCTTC. The full variable domain, completed using reference TRBV7-2 and TRBJ2-1, is GAGVSQSPSNKVTEKGKDVELRCDPISGHTALYWYRQSLGQGLEFLIYFQGNSAPDKSGLPSDRFSAERTGGSVSTLTIQRTQQEDSAVYLCASSLDRSYNEQFFGPGTRLTVL.

The rearrangement joins TRBV7-3 to TRBJ2-7, with 15 bases aligning to TRBD2. Per germline, CDR1 SGHTA and CDR2 FQGTGA. The CDR3 length is 19 residues. V gave up 7 bases and J gave up 3 bases; unmatched junction bases: 16. The CDR3 bases are TGTGCCAGCACCCACCAACGGGGGACTAGCGGGAGGTGCCGCTACGAGCAGTACTTC. Its protein product is CASTHQRGTSGRCRYEQYF.

The chain has TRBV27 and TRBJ1-5; 7 bases map to TRBD1. V trimming: 6 bases; J trimming: 3 bases; junction bases outside the gene matches: 8. The CDR3 has 15 residues. Germline V gene sequence: CDR1 MNHEY, CDR2 SMNVEV (reference sequence). CDR3 sequence: CASSYQGEFNQPQHF. Here the CDR3 DNA reads TGTGCCAGCAGCTACCAGGGGGAATTCAATCAGCCCCAGCATTTT.

The rearrangement links TRBV4-3 to TRBJ2-7, with 12 bases that match TRBD2. CDR1 and CDR2 (germline): LGHNA, YSLEER. The CDR3 spans 19 residues. V was clipped by 0 bases and J by 7 bases; unmatched bases: 16. CDR3 loop: CASSQEPTPSGRARVEQYF. CDR3 nucleotides: TGCGCCAGCAGCCAAGAACCCACTCCTAGCGGGAGGGCAAGGGTAGAGCAGTACTTC.